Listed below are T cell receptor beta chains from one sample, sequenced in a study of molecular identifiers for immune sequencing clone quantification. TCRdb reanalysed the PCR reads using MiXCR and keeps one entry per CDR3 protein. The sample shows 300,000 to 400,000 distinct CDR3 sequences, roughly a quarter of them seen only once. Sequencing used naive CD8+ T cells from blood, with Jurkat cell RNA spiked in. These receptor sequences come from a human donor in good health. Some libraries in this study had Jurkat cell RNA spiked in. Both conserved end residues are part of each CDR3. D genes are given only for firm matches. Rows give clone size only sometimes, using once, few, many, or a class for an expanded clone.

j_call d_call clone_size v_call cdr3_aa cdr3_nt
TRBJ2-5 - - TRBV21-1 CASSKGAGQGDTCQETQYF TGTGCCAGCAGCAAAGGAGCGGGACAGGGGGATACCTGCCAAGAGACCCAGTACTTC
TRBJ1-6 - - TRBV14 CASSQDLGQLYNSPLHF TGTGCCAGCAGCCAAGATCTAGGACAGCTATATAATTCACCCCTCCACTTT
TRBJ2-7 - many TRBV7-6 CASSLGAGSYEQYF TGTGCCAGCAGCTTGGGGGCAGGATCCTACGAGCAGTACTTC
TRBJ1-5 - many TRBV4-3 CASSQEIGYQPQHF TGCGCCAGCAGCCAAGAGATTGGATATCAGCCCCAGCATTTT
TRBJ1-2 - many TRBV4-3 CASSKSYFEGVPNYGYTF TGCGCCAGCAGCAAAAGTTATTTTGAAGGGGTCCCTAACTATGGCTACACCTTC
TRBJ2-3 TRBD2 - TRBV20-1 CSARDKASGSIDTQYF TGCAGTGCTAGAGATAAGGCTAGCGGGAGTATAGATACGCAGTATTTT
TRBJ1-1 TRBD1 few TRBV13 CASSLERTGGDTEAFF TGTGCCAGCAGCTTAGAGAGGACAGGGGGAGACACTGAAGCTTTCTTT
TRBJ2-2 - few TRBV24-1 CATSEPSVFGAGELFF -
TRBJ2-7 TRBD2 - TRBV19 CASSIDAGGPYEQYF TGTGCCAGTAGTATTGATGCGGGGGGGCCCTACGAGCAGTACTTC
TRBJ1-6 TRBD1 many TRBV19 CATRTGGSPLHF TGTGCCACGAGGACAGGGGGATCACCCCTCCACTTT
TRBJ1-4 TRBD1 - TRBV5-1 CAGSPFGQDGNEKLFF TGCGCCGGCAGCCCCTTTGGACAGGATGGCAATGAAAAACTGTTTTTT
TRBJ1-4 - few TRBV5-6 CASSLSNEKLFF TGTGCCAGCAGCCTCTCCAATGAAAAACTGTTTTTT
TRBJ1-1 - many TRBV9 CASSPRGRPEAFF TGTGCCAGCAGCCCCCGTGGCCGGCCTGAAGCTTTCTTT
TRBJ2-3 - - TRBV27 CASSLSPFVMTETSTDTQYF TGTGCCAGCAGTTTAAGTCCCTTTGTTATGACAGAAACAAGCACAGATACGCAGTATTTT
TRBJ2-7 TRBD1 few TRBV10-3 CAISGQGASDYSYEQYF TGTGCCATCAGTGGACAGGGGGCGAGTGACTACAGCTACGAGCAGTACTTC
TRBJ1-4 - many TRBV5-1 CASSLYSAFPSIAATNEKLFF TGCGCCAGCAGCTTGTACAGCGCGTTCCCGAGTATCGCCGCAACTAATGAAAAACTGTTTTTT
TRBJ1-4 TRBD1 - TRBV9 CASSVEGAVANEKLFF TGTGCCAGCAGCGTCGAGGGGGCCGTGGCTAATGAAAAACTGTTTTTT
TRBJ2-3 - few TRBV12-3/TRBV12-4 CASSSGADFTDTQYF TGTGCCAGCAGTTCAGGGGCAGATTTCACAGATACGCAGTATTTT
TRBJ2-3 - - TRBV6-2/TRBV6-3 CASSYSRAEDTQYF TGTGCCAGCAGTTACTCGAGAGCAGAGGATACGCAGTATTTT
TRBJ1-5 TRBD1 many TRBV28 CASSWDRNQPQHF TGTGCCAGCAGTTGGGACAGGAATCAGCCCCAGCATTTT
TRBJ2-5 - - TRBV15 CATRPWGQSPETQYF TGTGCCACCCGACCTTGGGGGCAGAGCCCAGAGACCCAGTACTTC
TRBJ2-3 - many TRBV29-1 CSVEPVSGSVGPDTQYF TGCAGCGTTGAGCCCGTGTCGGGCTCCGTTGGGCCAGATACGCAGTATTTT
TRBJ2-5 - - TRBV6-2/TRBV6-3 CASKGRRAHAGETQYF TGTGCCAGCAAGGGGCGAAGGGCCCACGCCGGGGAGACCCAGTACTTC
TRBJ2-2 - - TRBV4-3 CASSREARNTGVLFF TGCGCCAGCAGCCGGGAGGCGAGGAACACCGGGGTGCTGTTTTTT
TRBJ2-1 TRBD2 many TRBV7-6 CASSKTSGGGNNEQFF TGTGCCAGCAGTAAGACTAGCGGGGGGGGTAACAATGAGCAGTTCTTC
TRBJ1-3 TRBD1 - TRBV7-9 CASSYTSTGLNSGNTIYF TGTGCCAGCAGCTATACGTCGACAGGGCTAAACTCTGGAAACACCATATATTTT
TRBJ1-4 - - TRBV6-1 CAEEGGAWEKLFF TGTGCCGAGGAGGGGGGGGCGTGGGAAAAACTGTTTTTT
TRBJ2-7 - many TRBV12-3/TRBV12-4 CASSLAGDEQYF TGTGCCAGCAGTTTAGCCGGGGACGAGCAGTACTTC
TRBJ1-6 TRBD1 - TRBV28 CASSRDRASGNSPLHF TGTGCCAGCAGCCGGGACAGGGCTTCAGGAAATTCACCCCTCCACTTT
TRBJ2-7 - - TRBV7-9 CASSQTGSEVEQYF TGTGCCAGCAGCCAGACGGGGTCCGAGGTCGAGCAGTACTTC
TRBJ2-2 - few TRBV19 CASSTGQNTGELFF TGTGCCAGTAGCACGGGACAGAACACCGGGGAGCTGTTTTTT
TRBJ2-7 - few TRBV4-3 CASSQESAGGGYEQYF TGCGCCAGCAGCCAAGAGTCCGCAGGGGGAGGCTACGAGCAGTACTTC
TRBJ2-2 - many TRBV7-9 CASSLGGAGPLSGELFF TGTGCCAGCAGCTTAGGTGGAGCAGGACCGTTATCCGGGGAGCTGTTTTTT
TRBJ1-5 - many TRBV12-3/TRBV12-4 CASSGGQFNQPQHF TGTGCCAGCAGTGGAGGACAGTTCAATCAGCCCCAGCATTTT
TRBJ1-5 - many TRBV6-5 CASSYSRDQPQHF TGTGCCAGCAGTTACTCCCGGGATCAGCCCCAGCATTTT
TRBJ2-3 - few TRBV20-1 CSARDLAGGDTQYF TGCAGTGCTAGAGATTTGGCCGGAGGAGATACGCAGTATTTT
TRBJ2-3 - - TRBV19 CASSMRGSRTDTRYF TGTGCCAGTAGTATGCGAGGGTCCCGCACAGATACGCGGTATTTT